Listed below are T cell receptor beta chains from one sample, sequenced in a study of regulatory T cells in long-lasting Graves disease. A single record per CDR3 protein comes from TCRdb applying MiXCR to the multiplex PCR reads. The sample consists of 400,000 or so distinct CDR3 sequences, around 21% of them appearing once. The sample here was peripheral blood mononuclear cells (PBMCs), taken when the disease was refractory, from a patient treated with antithyroid drugs. These receptors all come from a female donor with Graves disease. CDR3s include the opening cysteine and the closing phenylalanine or tryptophan. A D gene is named only where the DNA matches it firmly. Clone size is shown for a subset of rows, as once, few, many or a class of expanded clone.

clone_size	v_call	j_call	d_call	cdr3_nt	cdr3_aa
few	TRBV6-1	TRBJ2-2	.	TGTGCCAGCACCACAATCGGGCGGTTCGCGAACACCGGGGAGCTGTTTTTT	CASTTIGRFANTGELFF
many	TRBV6-1	TRBJ2-7	.	TGTGCCAGCACTCCCAGGGGAGCGGGATTCTCCTACGAGCAGTACTTC	CASTPRGAGFSYEQYF
many	TRBV11-2	TRBJ2-5	.	TGTGCCAGCAGCTTTGTAACCCAAGAGACCCAGTACTTC	CASSFVTQETQYF
.	TRBV6-2/TRBV6-3	TRBJ1-3	.	TGTGCCAGCAGTTATTTGGAGAGCTCTGGAAACACCATATATTTT	CASSYLESSGNTIYF
few	TRBV7-2	TRBJ1-1	.	TGTGCCAGCAGCTTACTGGCCCGGGGCACTGAAGCTTTCTTT	CASSLLARGTEAFF
many	TRBV2	TRBJ1-1	.	TGTGCCAGCAGTATCTGGGTGAACACTGAAGCTTTCTTT	CASSIWVNTEAFF
.	TRBV19	TRBJ1-1	TRBD1	TGTGCCAGTATCTCAGGGGGGGTCCCTGAAGCTTTCTTT	CASISGGVPEAFF
few	TRBV20-1	TRBJ2-1	TRBD1	TGCAGTGCTAGGACCGGGACAGGCTCCTACAATGAGCAGTTCTTC	CSARTGTGSYNEQFF
.	TRBV10-3	TRBJ2-7	.	TGTGCCATCAGTGAGAGCGGGCAGGGGAAATCCTACGAGCAGTACTTC	CAISESGQGKSYEQYF
many	TRBV28	TRBJ1-3	.	TGTGCCAGCAGGGTACAGGGAGCTGGAAACACCATATATTTT	CASRVQGAGNTIYF
.	TRBV20-1	TRBJ2-2	.	TGCAGTGCTAGAGTCCGGGGGCCCCCATCGAACACCGGGGAGCTGTTTTTT	CSARVRGPPSNTGELFF
many	TRBV25-1	TRBJ1-4	TRBD1	TGTGCCAGCAGTGAACCGACGGGACAGGGGGGTGAAAAACTGTTTTTT	CASSEPTGQGGEKLFF
many	TRBV20-1	TRBJ2-7	TRBD2	TGCAGTGCTAGGCTAGCGGGTTCCTACGAGCAGTACTTC	CSARLAGSYEQYF
few	TRBV24-1	TRBJ1-5	TRBD1	TGTGCCACCCGACATGGGGACAGGGATTCTCAGCCCCAGCATTTT	CATRHGDRDSQPQHF
.	TRBV28	TRBJ2-1	TRBD2	TGTGCCAGCAGAGCCGGGAGGCTTTGGTTCTTC	CASRAGRLWFF
many	TRBV12-3/TRBV12-4	TRBJ1-2	.	TGTGCCAGCAGTTTAGGAACTTACGGCTACACCTTC	CASSLGTYGYTF
.	TRBV20-1	TRBJ2-3	TRBD2	TGCAGTGCTTTGGGACTAGCGGGAGGCGCTAGCACAGATACGCAGTATTTT	CSALGLAGGASTDTQYF
many	TRBV29-1	TRBJ2-5	.	TGCAGCGTCGAGGACATTTCCGACTGGGAGACCCAGTACTTC	CSVEDISDWETQYF
.	TRBV6-2/TRBV6-3	TRBJ2-2	.	TGTGCCAGCAGTTACTCTGCCTTCACCGGGGAGCTGTTTTTT	CASSYSAFTGELFF
few	TRBV9	TRBJ2-7	.	TGTGCCAGCAGTTCCGCGCCCAACTCCTACGAGCAGTACTTC	CASSSAPNSYEQYF
few	TRBV20-1	TRBJ2-7	TRBD2	TGCAGTGCTTCACTAGCGGGAGAGGGCGAGCAGTACTTC	CSASLAGEGEQYF
.	TRBV7-9	TRBJ1-2	TRBD1	TGTGCCAGCAGCTTAGTGGGACTACAGGGGCAGGATGGCTACACCTTC	CASSLVGLQGQDGYTF
many	TRBV3-1	TRBJ2-5	TRBD2	TGTGCCAGCAGCCAGGGACTAGCGGGACAAGAGACCCAGTACTTC	CASSQGLAGQETQYF
few	TRBV29-1	TRBJ2-5	TRBD2	TGCAGCGTTCGGACTAGCGGGAGGGCCGGAAGTGGGACCCAGTACTTC	CSVRTSGRAGSGTQYF
once	TRBV4-2	TRBJ1-3	.	TGTGCCAGCAGCCAAGAGGTCAGCTCTGGAAACACCGTATATTTT	CASSQEVSSGNTVYF
few	TRBV19	TRBJ1-1	.	TGTGCCAGTCGCCATGGGGGTTTCACTGAAGCTTTCTTT	CASRHGGFTEAFF
.	TRBV29-1	TRBJ1-2	.	TGCAGCGTTGAAGATCTGGGGACGACTAACTATGGCTACACCTTC	CSVEDLGTTNYGYTF
.	TRBV30	TRBJ2-2	.	TGTGCCTGCGAATTGAGTAGCAGCCCCGGGGAGCTGTTTTTT	CACELSSSPGELFF
few	TRBV18	TRBJ1-1	TRBD1	TGTGCCAGCTCACCCGGAGATACACAGGGGGGGACTGAAGCTTTCTTT	CASSPGDTQGGTEAFF
many	TRBV11-2	TRBJ2-2	TRBD1	TGTGCCAGCAGACGGACAGGGGGTGTTACCGGGGAGCTGTTTTTT	CASRRTGGVTGELFF
many	TRBV28	TRBJ2-7	TRBD1	TGTGCCAGCAGCTCCGCAGGGGGAGAATCCTACGAGCAGTACTTC	CASSSAGGESYEQYF
.	TRBV20-1	TRBJ2-2	.	TGCAGTGCTAGTCCCATTCTCACGGTAACCGGGGAGCTGTTTTTT	CSASPILTVTGELFF
few	TRBV5-5	TRBJ2-5	.	TGTGCCAGCAGCCTGGGCCCTTGGACGACCCAGTACTTC	CASSLGPWTTQYF
many	TRBV2	TRBJ1-5	TRBD1	TGTGCCAGCAGTGAAGCTCAAGGGGGCCAGCCCCAGCATTTT	CASSEAQGGQPQHF
.	TRBV5-1	TRBJ2-5	.	TGCGCCAGCAGCTTTGGTTCCAGTAAAGAGACCCAGTACTTC	CASSFGSSKETQYF
few	TRBV6-1	TRBJ2-7	.	TGTGCCAGCAATCTTGAGGTATCTTACGAGCAGTACTTC	CASNLEVSYEQYF
many	TRBV28	TRBJ2-7	.	TGTGCCAGCACTCCCCAGGGCGGAGGCTACTACGAGCAGTACTTC	CASTPQGGGYYEQYF
few	TRBV30	TRBJ2-1	.	TGTGCCTGGAGGCCCGCCGGGAGCAAGGAGCAGTTCTTC	CAWRPAGSKEQFF
few	TRBV4-2	TRBJ1-1	TRBD1	TGTGCCAGCAGCCAAGTTCTGGAGGGGGCGGACACTGAAGCTTTCTTT	CASSQVLEGADTEAFF
few	TRBV19	TRBJ1-1	.	TGTGCCAGTAATTTAATTCAGGGTACTGAAGCTTTCTTT	CASNLIQGTEAFF
few	TRBV6-1	TRBJ2-7	.	TGTGCCAGCAGCCGTAGCGTCTCCTACGAGCAGTACTTC	CASSRSVSYEQYF
few	TRBV30	TRBJ1-6	.	TGTGCCTGCCAAACCATCATTACAGCCCGGAATTCACCCCTCCACTTT	CACQTIITARNSPLHF
many	TRBV2	TRBJ2-7	.	TGTGCCAGCAAGGCGGTAATAAGCTCCTACGAGCAGTACTTC	CASKAVISSYEQYF
.	TRBV5-1	TRBJ2-7	TRBD2	TGCGCCAGCAGCGGGTTAGCGGGGGCCTACGAGCAGTACTTC	CASSGLAGAYEQYF
many	TRBV30	TRBJ1-1	.	TGTGCCTGGAGTGTCGGGACAATGAACACTGAAGCTTTCTTT	CAWSVGTMNTEAFF
many	TRBV7-8	TRBJ1-4	.	TGTGCCAGCAGCTACTTTGCTGGGTTGGATGAAAAACTGTTTTTT	CASSYFAGLDEKLFF
few	TRBV4-1	TRBJ2-5	.	TGCGCCAGCAGCCAAGTAGCGCGGAACCAAGAGACCCAGTACTTC	CASSQVARNQETQYF
few	TRBV30	TRBJ2-7	TRBD2	TGTGCCTGGAGCCTGGGACTAGCGGGAGGACATGTTGAGCAGTACTTC	CAWSLGLAGGHVEQYF
.	TRBV7-7	TRBJ2-1	.	TGTGCTAGCAGCTTAGCCCCAGGTTGGGCGAATGAGCAGTTCTTC	CASSLAPGWANEQFF
many	TRBV6-1	TRBJ2-7	TRBD1	TGTGCCAGCAGAAGAACCGGGACAGGGAGAAGCGGGTGGATCCACGAGCAGTACTTC	CASRRTGTGRSGWIHEQYF
many	TRBV6-1	TRBJ2-5	.	TGTGCCAGCATCCCCTTAGGCAGAGTGCCGACCCAGTACTTC	CASIPLGRVPTQYF